What follows are 29 T cell receptor beta chains derived from one specimen sequenced in a study of CD8+ T cells in alopecia areata (dated by TCRdb to 2016 to 2019). The sample's time point label, in plain terms: four to five weeks on oral tofacitinib. The treatment or condition label corresponds to: oral pan-JAK inhibitor, 5-10 mg twice daily. Receptors were amplified or captured by the immunoSEQ multiplex PCR assay. RNA was extracted from all samples and reverse transcribed into cDNA, which served as template for TCR sequencing. This is the immuneACCESS table as TCRdb keeps it, with only in-frame sequences that have V and J called. A part of the clones is gone; compared with another copy, unresolved V genes explain less than half, and the rest is unexplained. In all, the sample holds about 220,000 clones, and around three fifths of those were seen once. The ten largest account for more than 1.5% of the sample.

The sequences come from CD4+ T cells sorted from blood, collected at week 4, from a patient treated with tofacitinib. The origin of the receptors is a human donor with alopecia areata.

The chain couples TRBV25-1 to TRBJ2-3, with D possibly called TRBD1 or TRBD2 (5 bases each). The CDR3 sequence is 11 residues long. Germline V gene data show CDR1 as MGHDK and CDR2 as SYGVNS. V lost 11 bases to trimming and J lost 13 bases, with 19 bases between them. The chain's CDR3 is CASRGVLVEYF. For the CDR3, the DNA is TGTGCCTCACGAGGGGTTCTCGTTGAGTATTTT.

The chain recombines TRBV5-1 with TRBJ1-1; 7 nucleotides agree with TRBD1. This CDR3 spans 13 amino acids. Germline V gene sequence: CDR1 SGHRS, CDR2 YFSETQ. The ends lost 7 bases at V and 5 bases at J; junction bases unmatched: 8. CDR3 bases: TGCGCCAGCGCGAGGGACAGCAAGACTGAAGCTTTCTTT. This gives the protein CASARDSKTEAFF.

The V gene is TRBV27, the J gene TRBJ2-4; 9 positions agree with TRBD1. The J segment lost 5 bases and the V segment lost 8 bases, leaving 10 bases of the junction unmatched. The CDR3 contains 15 residues. From germline, CDR1 is MNHEY and CDR2 SMNVEV (reference sequence). The CDR3 DNA reads as TGTGCCAGCTCTTCCGTGAACAGGGGGCAAAACATTCAGTACTTC. This encodes CASSSVNRGQNIQYF.

This clone was observed a few times. The chain recombines TRBV6-1 with TRBJ1-4; tentative D call: TRBD1 (5 bases). The CDR3 has 15 residues. V lost 4 bases, J lost 5 bases, and 14 bases lay in between. Germline-derived CDR1 and CDR2 are MNHNS and SASEGT. The CDR3 coding sequence is TGTGCCAGCAGTGTGAATTCAGGGCCCAATGAAAAACTGTTTTTT. This codes for CASSVNSGPNEKLFF.

In DNA, the CDR3 is TGTGCCAGCAGCTTAAACTATGGCTACACCTTC. This sequence encodes CASSLNYGYTF. The chain joins TRBV5-6 to TRBJ1-2; D unresolved. Germline V CDR1 and CDR2: SGHDT, YYEEEE. The V gene lost 2 bases and the J gene lost 2 bases, with 1 base spanning the gap. This CDR3 region has 11 residues. Combining the CDR3 with reference TRBV5-6 and TRBJ1-2 gives the whole variable domain DAGVTQSPTHLIKTRGQQVTLRCSPKSGHDTVSWYQQALGQGPQFIFQYYEEEERQRGNFPDRFSGHQFPNYSSELNVNALLLGDSALYLCASSLNYGYTFGSGTRLTVV.

The chain carries TRBV29-1 and TRBJ2-7; D not resolved. Between the trimmed V and J ends, which lost 4 bases and 2 bases, there was a span of 9 bases. The CDR3 runs to 12 residues. Looked up from germline, CDR1 is SQVTM and CDR2 is ANQGSEA. CDR3 nucleotides: TGCAGCGTTGTAGATTCCACCTACGAGCAGTACTTC. Amino acids: CSVVDSTYEQYF.

The rearrangement links TRBV5-6 to TRBJ1-2; no clear D gene. The CDR3 extends over 14 amino acids. V lost 0 bases to trimming and J lost 8 bases, with 14 bases between them. The germline V gene encodes CDR1 SGHDT and CDR2 YYEEEE. CDR3 sequence reads: CASSLDKGSLGYTF. CDR3 nucleotide sequence: TGTGCCAGCAGCTTGGATAAGGGTAGTCTCGGCTACACCTTC. The entire variable domain, with the rest obtained from reference TRBV5-6 and TRBJ1-2, is as follows: DAGVTQSPTHLIKTRGQQVTLRCSPKSGHDTVSWYQQALGQGPQFIFQYYEEEERQRGNFPDRFSGHQFPNYSSELNVNALLLGDSALYLCASSLDKGSLGYTFGSGTRLTVV.

This clone was picked up one time. The chain carries TRBV6-6 and TRBJ1-6, with 8 bases that match TRBD1. The CDR3 consists of 15 residues. Unmatched junction bases numbered 8, after V lost 6 bases and J lost 7 bases. CDR1 is MNHNY and CDR2 is SVGAGI in the germline V gene (reference sequence). The CDR3, as DNA: TGTGCCAGCAGGGAGGACAGGGCGGGGAATTCACCCCTCCACTTT. It yields the protein CASREDRAGNSPLHF.

The chain recombines TRBV25-1 with TRBJ1-2, with 8 bases lining up with TRBD1. CDR1 MGHDK and CDR2 SYGVNS come from the germline V gene. With V trimmed by 8 bases and J by 8 bases, 16 bases remained unmatched. The CDR3 length is 15 residues. CDR3 nucleotide sequence: TGTGCCAGCGGCTCGACAGGGGATATTCCTAAGGGCTACACCTTC. Protein: CASGSTGDIPKGYTF.

This clone turned up a few times. The chain is built from TRBV6-1 and TRBJ2-7; no firm D call. This CDR3 contains 14 residues. V was cut by 4 bases and J by 2 bases, with 12 bases left in between. Per the germline V gene, CDR1 is MNHNS and CDR2 is SASEGT. Here the CDR3 DNA reads TGTGCCAGCAGTGGGCAGGAGCCTACCTACGAGCAGTACTTC. Protein: CASSGQEPTYEQYF.

The chain recombines TRBV7-6 with TRBJ2-5; no definite D call. The CDR3 runs 10 residues. Germline CDR1 is SGHVS and CDR2 is FNYEAQ. The V gene lost 8 bases and the J gene lost 5 bases, with 6 bases spanning the gap. The CDR3 DNA sequence: TGTGCCAGCGCCACGGAGACCCAGTACTTC. Translated: CASATETQYF.

The chain uses TRBV6-5 and TRBJ2-7; unclear D gene. CDR1 is MNHEY and CDR2 is SVGAGI in the germline V gene. The CDR3 length is 15 residues. V lost 2 bases and J lost 4, with 15 bases in between. The CDR3 sequence is CASSYRNRAYYEQYF. CDR3 in DNA: TGTGCCAGCAGTTACCGTAACAGAGCCTATTACGAGCAGTACTTC.

This clone has a handful of counts. In the same sample, other DNA sequences code for this CDR3. This rearrangement joins TRBV5-1 to TRBJ2-2, with D tentatively TRBD1 (5 bases). The CDR3 covers 15 residues. Trimming removed 0 bases from V and 0 bases from J, with 6 bases in between. Germline V gene lookup returns CDR1 SGHRS and CDR2 YFSETQ. CDR3: CASSLGQTNTGELFF. DNA of the CDR3: TGCGCCAGCAGCTTGGGACAGACGAACACCGGGGAGCTGTTTTTT.

This clone was observed a few times. The gene calls are TRBV14 and TRBJ1-2; TRBD1 might be the D (6 bases). V was shortened by 4 bases and J by 6 bases, with 12 bases between the two germline ends. Germline CDR1 reads SGHDN; CDR2 reads FVKESK. There are 13 residues in the CDR3. The CDR3 loop is CASSPRPGDGYTF. The CDR3 DNA reads as TGTGCCAGCAGCCCCCGGCCAGGGGATGGCTACACCTTC.

The V gene is TRBV11-2, the J gene TRBJ1-1; 10 positions match TRBD1. The V gene end was trimmed by 0 bases and the J gene end by 5 bases; junction bases not matched to a gene: 0. The CDR3 is 14 residues long. Germline CDR1 reads SGHAT; CDR2 reads FQNNGV. In nucleotides, the CDR3 is TGTGCCAGCAGCTTAGAGGGACAGGGGACTGAAGCTTTCTTT. Translating it yields CASSLEGQGTEAFF.

This clone has a handful of counts. The chain employs TRBV30 and TRBJ1-6, with 7 bases that match TRBD1. The CDR3 is 15 amino acids. Per the germline V gene, CDR1 is GTSNPN and CDR2 is SVGIG (reference sequence). The J segment lost 4 bases and the V segment lost 4 bases, leaving 7 bases of the junction unmatched. CDR3 sequence: CAWTGTDGYNSPLHF. The CDR3 DNA sequence: TGTGCCTGGACTGGGACAGATGGGTATAATTCACCCCTCCACTTT.

This sequence joins TRBV7-3 and TRBJ2-7; D ambiguous. Trimming stripped 8 bases from V and 7 bases from J, with 18 bases between. This CDR3 region has 13 residues. The germline gives CDR1 SGHTA, CDR2 FQGTGA. The CDR3 region has the DNA TGTGCCAGCTCCCCCTCGCGGTTCGGGGAGCAGTACTTC. The encoded protein is CASSPSRFGEQYF.

The chain recombines TRBV29-1 with TRBJ2-1; 13 nucleotides align to TRBD2. Trimming cost V 7 bases and J 6 bases; bases outside gene matches: 3. Germline V gives CDR1 SQVTM, CDR2 ANQGSEA. The CDR3 has 13 residues. CDR3 in DNA: TGCAGCGCGACTAGCGGGGGGCTCAATGAGCAGTTCTTC. This translates into CSATSGGLNEQFF.

This rearrangement joins TRBV27 to TRBJ1-4; no clear D. V was trimmed by 5 bases and J by 5 bases, leaving 15 bases between them. The CDR3 runs 15 residues. CDR1 and CDR2 (germline): MNHEY, SMNVEV (reference sequence). Here the CDR3 DNA reads TGTGCCAGCAGTACCTGGGCTACCCGGAATGAAAAACTGTTTTTT. As protein: CASSTWATRNEKLFF.

The chain employs TRBV2 and TRBJ2-7; 7 nucleotides line up with TRBD2. The CDR3 sequence is 15 residues long. With 11 bases clipped from V and 0 bases from J, the junction kept 13 bases outside the gene matches. Looked up from germline, CDR1 is SNHLY and CDR2 is FYNNEI. The CDR3 DNA reads TGTGCCTACAACCGGGACTACGACAACTCCTACGAGCAGTACTTC. Its translation: CAYNRDYDNSYEQYF.

V is TRBV29-1 and J is TRBJ2-7; D might be TRBD1 (5 bases). Trimming left V 6 bases short and J 3 bases short, with 15 bases between. CDR1 SQVTM and CDR2 ANQGSEA come from the germline V gene. The CDR3 extends over 13 amino acids. The CDR3: CSVGPGQGYEQYF. Here the CDR3 DNA reads TGCAGCGTAGGACCGGGCCAGGGCTACGAGCAGTACTTC.

This clone showed up just a few times. The rearrangement uses TRBV5-6 and TRBJ2-7; 8 bases map to TRBD1. Germline values: CDR1 SGHDT, CDR2 YYEEEE. V shed 3 bases, J shed 2 bases, and the junction held 4 bases outside the gene matches. The CDR3 has 14 residues. This CDR3 reads CASSSWTGPYEQYF. CDR3 DNA: TGTGCCAGCAGCTCCTGGACAGGGCCCTACGAGCAGTACTTC.

The chain carries TRBV5-1 and TRBJ2-7, with a weak D call TRBD2 (7 bases). CDR3 length: 13 residues. The germline gives CDR1 SGHRS, CDR2 YFSETQ. V gave up 0 bases and J gave up 7 bases, with 11 bases separating them. CDR3 sequence reads: CASSLGGGLEQYF. CDR3 DNA: TGCGCCAGCAGCTTGGGCGGGGGCCTAGAGCAGTACTTC.

This chain links TRBV5-6 with TRBJ2-1; the match to TRBD1 covers 7 bases. Germline trimming cut 2 bases from V and 3 bases from J; bases unmatched to any gene: 5. Germline V lookup: CDR1 SGHDT, CDR2 YYEEEE. The CDR3 loop spans 15 amino acids. The CDR3 bases are TGTGCCAGCAGCTTCGCCAGGGGGAACTACAATGAGCAGTTCTTC. This sequence encodes CASSFARGNYNEQFF.

This clone turned up a few times. The CDR3 protein is CASSFPGKTQYF. In nucleotides, the CDR3 is TGTGCCAGCAGTTTCCCAGGGAAGACCCAGTACTTC. This rearrangement joins TRBV27 to TRBJ2-5; weak D call: TRBD1 (5 bases). The CDR3 runs 12 residues. The germline V gene has CDR1 MNHEY and CDR2 SMNVEV (reference sequence). V gave up 3 bases and J gave up 6 bases, with 8 bases separating them.

The table lists this clone with a few counts. The chain links TRBV2 to TRBJ2-6; D call uncertain. Trimming shortened V by 5 bases and J by 4 bases, and 9 bases separated the two germline ends. Germline V CDR1 and CDR2: SNHLY, FYNNEI. CDR3 length: 14 amino acids. CDR3 in DNA: TGTGCCAGCAGTTTTGAGTCCGGGGCCAACGTCCTGACTTTC. This sequence encodes CASSFESGANVLTF.

The genes are TRBV25-1 and TRBJ1-1; a possible D gene is TRBD1 (6 bases). The germline V gene encodes CDR1 MGHDK and CDR2 SYGVNS. The CDR3 consists of 12 residues. Trimming left V 3 bases short and J 5 bases short, with 7 bases between. The CDR3 coding sequence is TGTGCCAGCAGTGATAGGGGGACTGAAGCTTTCTTT. It yields the protein CASSDRGTEAFF.

This chain connects TRBV29-1 to TRBJ2-1; D is tentatively TRBD1 or TRBD2 (5 bases each). The germline V and J ends were trimmed by 6 bases and 9 bases, with 9 bases remaining between them. This CDR3 is 10 amino acids long. The V gene's germline CDR1 is SQVTM and CDR2 ANQGSEA. The CDR3 sequence: CSVGTGEQFF. The DNA of the CDR3 is TGCAGCGTCGGGACGGGTGAGCAGTTCTTC.

This clone was counted only a few times. The genes are TRBV29-1 and TRBJ1-2; D uncertain. Germline-derived CDR1 and CDR2 are SQVTM and ANQGSEA. The V gene lost 5 bases and the J gene lost 7 bases, with 14 bases spanning the gap. This CDR3 has 12 amino acids. The CDR3 bases are TGCAGCGTTTCTGCGGGTATTGGTGGCTACACCTTC. This codes for CSVSAGIGGYTF.